This T cell receptor beta chain was identified during a study of T cell responses to AZD1222 COVID-19 vaccine. Broader study findings: Repertoires were obtained only post-peak T cell response. The donors showed a predominance of white British ancestry and of females, with possible underestimation of clonal diversity. Vaccine-related CD4 TCRs covered spike, predominating at 160-218 and 743-854.

Details on this clone: The antigen remains undetermined.

Pooled in the analysis were second doses at about 4 or about 12 weeks. Assay: immunoSEQ multiplex PCR; the TCRdb copy retains only in-frame clones and omits some. The sample has about 120,000 clones, around 93% seen once. The CDR3 extends over 13 amino acids. Trimming left V 1 base short and J 11 bases short, with 14 bases between. This sequence originates from an adult who received the AZD1222 COVID-19 vaccine. Sequences were derived from peripheral blood, sampled 28 days after the second AZD1222 dose. The V gene is TRBV12-3 or TRBV12-4, the J gene TRBJ1-1; D gene unclear. The CDR3 loop is CASSLDDGLKAFF. CDR3 nucleotides: TGTGCCAGCAGTTTAGACGACGGGCTGAAGGCTTTCTTT.